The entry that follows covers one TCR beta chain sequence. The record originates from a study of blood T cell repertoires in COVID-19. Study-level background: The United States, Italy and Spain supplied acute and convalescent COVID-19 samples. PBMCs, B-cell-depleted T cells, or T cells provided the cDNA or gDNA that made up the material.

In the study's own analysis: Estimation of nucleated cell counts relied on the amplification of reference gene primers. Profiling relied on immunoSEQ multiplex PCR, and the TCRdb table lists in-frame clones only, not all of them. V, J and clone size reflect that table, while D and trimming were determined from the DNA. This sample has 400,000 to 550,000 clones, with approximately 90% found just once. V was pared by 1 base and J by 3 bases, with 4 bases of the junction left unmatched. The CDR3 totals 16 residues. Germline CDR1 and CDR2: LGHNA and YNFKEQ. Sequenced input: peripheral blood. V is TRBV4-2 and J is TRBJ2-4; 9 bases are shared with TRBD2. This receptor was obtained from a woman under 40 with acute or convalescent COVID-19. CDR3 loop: CASSQGVAGVKNIQYF. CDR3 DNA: TGTGCCAGCAGCCAAGGGGTAGCGGGGGTCAAAAACATTCAGTACTTC.